This T cell receptor beta chain was retrieved from a study of PD-1 blockade in mismatch repair-deficient tumors listed by TCRdb under 2017. In the study overall: Between late 2013 and 2016, the trial enrolled some 91 consecutive patients with more than 10 mismatch repair-deficient cancer types, every one of whom had been previously treated and was progressing. Deep sequencing of TCR CDR3 regions was used to track tumor-associated T cell clones in peripheral blood of patients responding to PD-1 blockade. What the authors observed across the whole study: Clones residing in the tumor, which were often undetectable in blood before treatment, expanded quickly after pembrolizumab and then contracted, generally before radiologic responses.

The CDR3 runs 16 residues from the cysteine to the phenylalanine. Only the CDR3 DNA is retained, 48 bases long and in frame from the first base. Reading the germline V gene gives CDR1 MGHRA and CDR2 YSYEKL. Cut back by 0 bases and 2 bases, the V and J ends lie 13 bases apart. The protocol used for the library was the immunoSEQ multiplex PCR assay. Not all clones reach the TCRdb copy of this immuneACCESS table, which keeps in-frame sequences only. Checked studies attribute under half of the gap to unresolved V genes and leave the rest unexplained. For this sample there are 30,000 to 40,000 clones; more than 70% appear just once. About 3.4% of the sample is in the top ten clones. This clone was picked up one time. Its binding antigen is unknown. No per-base quality is available; no much larger clone lies one base away. Mismatch repair deficiency in every enrolled patient was established by polymerase chain reaction or immunohistochemistry. TCR sequencing was performed for a few patients who responded to pembrolizumab therapy. The phase II trial prospectively tested pembrolizumab PD-1 blockade in advanced mismatch repair-deficient cancers regardless of tissue of origin. Serial peripheral blood T cell samples were collected before and at multiple times after starting PD-1 blockade. Blood sampling times were reported as weeks after the first pembrolizumab dose.

The specimen was PBMCs, collected around 6 weeks after starting pembrolizumab. The rearrangement joined TRBV4-1 to TRBJ2-5; the D region possibly corresponds to TRBD2 (6 bases align). The clonotype was recovered from an adult with mismatch repair-deficient cancer. The DNA sequence is as follows: TGCGCCAGCAGCCAAGATTGGAGGGTAATACAAGAGACCCAGTACTTC. It translates as CASSQDWRVIQETQYF.